Each of the 17 T cell receptor beta chains below was sequenced from the same sample in a study of shared clonotypes between healthy human individuals. Libraries were prepared by immunoSEQ multiplex PCR; TCRdb keeps only in-frame clonotypes and omits some of them. Of 550,000 to 850,000 clones in the sample, 72% were seen once. The specimen sequenced was memory CD4+ T cells sorted from blood. Subset indicated: CD45RA-negative fraction. These receptors were collected from a woman aged 25-40 years in good health.

The V gene is TRBV5-1, the J gene TRBJ2-2; weak D call: TRBD1 (5 bases). This CDR3 region has 15 residues. Germline CDR1 SGHRS, CDR2 YFSETQ. Trimming took 4 bases from V and 1 from J, leaving 11 bases between them. CDR3 nucleotides: TGCGCCAGCAGCCCTACCGACAGGAACACCGGGGAGCTGTTTTTT. Its protein product is CASSPTDRNTGELFF.

V and J are TRBV6-6 and TRBJ2-4, with no clear D. The CDR3 sequence is 11 residues long. Germline V gene sequence: CDR1 MNHNY, CDR2 SVGAGI (reference sequence). Trimming shortened V by 3 bases and J by 8 bases, and 5 bases separated the two germline ends. CDR3 loop: CASSYNDIQYF. CDR3 in DNA: TGTGCCAGCAGTTATAATGACATTCAGTACTTC.

A single count supports this clone. The chain carries TRBV4-1 and TRBJ2-2; tentative D call: TRBD2 (5 bases). Trimming took 4 bases from V and 1 from J, leaving 16 bases between them. The germline CDR1 and CDR2 sequences are MGHRA and YSYEKL. The CDR3 has 17 residues. The CDR3 protein is CASSRDGGPLNTGELFF. CDR3 in DNA: TGCGCCAGCAGCCGAGATGGCGGGCCTTTGAACACCGGGGAGCTGTTTTTT.

This chain connects TRBV28 to TRBJ2-7, with TRBD2 matching over 7 bases. CDR3 size: 14 residues. CDR1 and CDR2 from the germline V gene are MDHEN and SYDVKM. Trimming removed 8 bases from V and 7 bases from J; junction bases left unmatched: 14. The CDR3: CASQNLAEWGEQYF. CDR3 bases: TGTGCCAGCCAAAATCTAGCGGAGTGGGGGGAGCAGTACTTC.

V is TRBV5-1 and J is TRBJ1-1; 10 positions agree with TRBD1. Trimming cost V 4 bases and J 9 bases; bases outside gene matches: 9. This CDR3 is 14 amino acids long. Germline-derived CDR1 and CDR2 are SGHRS and YFSETQ. CDR3 residues: CASSTTGTGDKAFF. CDR3 nucleotide sequence: TGCGCCAGCAGCACCACCGGGACAGGGGATAAAGCTTTCTTT.

This sequence joins TRBV4-2 and TRBJ2-2; perhaps TRBD2 as D (5 bases). Germline values: CDR1 LGHNA, CDR2 YNFKEQ. Between the trimmed V and J ends, which lost 1 base and 5 bases, there was a span of 11 bases. This CDR3 comprises 15 residues. This chain's CDR3 is CASSQVGVFTGELFF. In nucleotides, the CDR3 is TGTGCCAGCAGCCAAGTGGGAGTTTTTACCGGGGAGCTGTTTTTT.

The chain links TRBV19 to TRBJ2-5; unclear D gene. The germline V gene has CDR1 LNHDA and CDR2 SQIVND (reference sequence). The length of the CDR3 is 11 residues. V was pared by 9 bases and J by 4 bases, with 9 bases between. The CDR3 loop reads CASYSRETQYF. The CDR3 coding sequence is TGTGCCAGCTATTCTCGAGAGACCCAGTACTTC.

The J gene is TRBJ2-1, the V gene TRBV18; TRBD2 might be the D (6 bases). Looked up from germline, CDR1 is KGHSH and CDR2 is LQKENI. The CDR3 is 13 amino acids. Trimming pared 5 bases from V and 8 bases from J, leaving 13 bases between. The CDR3 protein is CASSAPAGDEQFF. CDR3 DNA sequence: TGTGCCAGCTCAGCCCCAGCGGGTGATGAGCAGTTCTTC.

The chain carries TRBV18 and TRBJ2-5; TRBD1 or TRBD2 may be the D gene (5 bases each). Trimming shortened V by 6 bases and J by 1 base, and 15 bases separated the two germline ends. CDR1 and CDR2 (germline): KGHSH, LQKENI. The CDR3 is made up of 15 amino acids. The CDR3, as DNA: TGTGCCAGCTCTAATACGCTGGGGGTCCAAGAGACCCAGTACTTC. It yields the protein CASSNTLGVQETQYF.

The chain links TRBV6-6 to TRBJ1-1, with a possible D match to TRBD1 (5 bases). Trimming pared 4 bases from V and 6 bases from J, leaving 18 bases between. This CDR3 has 15 residues. Per germline, CDR1 MNHNY and CDR2 SVGAGI (reference sequence). Written as DNA, the CDR3 is TGTGCCAGCAGTTCGAGGTTGGTAGGGGAAGCTGAAGCTTTCTTT. Protein: CASSSRLVGEAEAFF.

This clone was seen a single time. The rearrangement links TRBV5-5 to TRBJ1-2; D unresolved. The V gene lost 4 bases and the J gene lost 3 bases, with 10 bases spanning the gap. The CDR3 has 13 residues. From germline, CDR1 is SGHKS and CDR2 YYEKEE (reference sequence). The CDR3 protein is CASSVNTDYGYTF. The CDR3 region has the DNA TGTGCCAGCAGCGTAAACACGGACTATGGCTACACCTTC.

This chain links TRBV12-5 with TRBJ2-3; 11 bases map to TRBD1. This CDR3 has 17 residues. The V gene end was trimmed by 2 bases and the J gene end by 2 bases; junction bases not matched to a gene: 6. CDR1 is LGHNT and CDR2 is FRNRAP in the germline V gene. The CDR3 DNA sequence: TGTGCTAGTGGTTTGACCGGGACAGGGGGTTTCACAGATACGCAGTATTTT. Amino acids: CASGLTGTGGFTDTQYF.

This clone was observed a handful of times. The chain joins TRBV2 to TRBJ1-4; possible D gene TRBD1, 6 bases. With 4 bases removed from V and 6 bases from J, the gap between germline ends came to 12 bases. CDR1 is SNHLY, CDR2 FYNNEI, per germline. The CDR3 runs 14 residues. CDR3: CASSAQGADEKLFF. The CDR3 DNA reads as TGTGCCAGCAGTGCACAGGGAGCCGATGAAAAACTGTTTTTT.

Details on this clone: The sample carries other DNA sequences with the same CDR3. V is TRBV7-2 and J is TRBJ2-4, with D hard to call. Trimming removed 2 bases from V and 1 base from J, with 9 bases in between. Germline CDR1 is SGHTA and CDR2 is FQGNSA. This CDR3 spans 15 amino acids. The CDR3 nucleotides are TGTGCCAGCAGCTTAACGGTTTTGGCCAAAAACATTCAGTACTTC. Its translation is CASSLTVLAKNIQYF.

The V gene is TRBV6-1, the J gene TRBJ2-7, with TRBD1 identical over 9 bases. The CDR3 is 15 amino acids. Germline CDR1 is MNHNS and CDR2 is SASEGT. The V and J ends lost 7 bases and 7 bases, in that order; junction bases with no gene match: 14. The CDR3, as DNA: TGTGCCAGCACCCAAACCGGGACAGGGAAGGGGGAGCAGTACTTC. This sequence encodes CASTQTGTGKGEQYF.

This sequence joins TRBV7-9 and TRBJ2-6; D gene ambiguous. Looked up from germline, CDR1 is SEHNR and CDR2 is FQNEAQ (reference sequence). Trimming removed 10 bases at V and 0 bases at J, with 13 bases between. There are 15 residues in the CDR3. For the CDR3, the DNA is TGTGCCAACCCTCTTACGGGCTCTGGGGCCAACGTCCTGACTTTC. It is translated as CANPLTGSGANVLTF.

This clone appeared a few times. CDR3 sequence reads: CASSSNRAPQGTEAFF. The CDR3 nucleotides are TGTGCCAGTAGTAGTAACCGGGCCCCCCAGGGCACTGAAGCTTTCTTT. This chain links TRBV19 with TRBJ1-1; tentative D call: TRBD1 (5 bases). V was shortened by 4 bases and J by 4 bases, with 19 bases between the two germline ends. From germline, CDR1 is LNHDA and CDR2 SQIVND (reference sequence). The CDR3 is 16 residues long.